A single sample gave rise to the 27 T cell receptor beta chains below, sequenced in a study of breast tumors, draining lymph nodes, adjacent tissues. TCRdb passed the multiplex PCR reads through MiXCR, listing each CDR3 protein once. The sample consists of around 140,000 distinct CDR3 sequences, around a third of them appearing once. Axillary draining lymph nodes of breast cancer patients supplied the node samples. The specimen sequenced was axillary lymph node tissue. These TCRs come from a female donor with breast cancer. Some clones in this sample may be carry-over from other donors' samples.

Remarks on this clonotype: This may be a read error, as it is one base from a much larger clone. This chain joins TRBV3-1 and TRBJ1-2; D is unresolved. The CDR3 spans 15 residues. Germline CDR1 is LGHDT and CDR2 is YNNKEL (reference sequence). The CDR3 reads CDSSQAAEVIYGYTF. CDR3 DNA sequence: TGTGACAGCAGCCAAGCAGCCGAGGTTATCTATGGCTACACCTTC. The full variable domain, completed using reference TRBV3-1 and TRBJ1-2, is DTAVSQTPKYLVTQMGNDKSIKCEQNLGHDTMYWYKQDSKKFLKIMFSYNNKELIINETVPNRFSPKSPDKAHLNLHINSLELGDSAVYFCDSSQAAEVIYGYTFGSGTRLTVV.

Worth noting for this clonotype: It may be a read error: a sequence one base away is much more abundant. V and J are TRBV5-8 and TRBJ2-2; a possible D gene is TRBD2 (5 bases). The CDR3 contains 16 residues. Germline CDR1 reads SGHTS; CDR2 reads YDEGEE. The DNA of the CDR3 is TGTGCCAGCAGCTTGGCCGGGGTATGGAACACCGGGGAGCTGTCTTTT. Protein sequence: CASSLAGVWNTGELSF. Full variable domain (remainder filled in from reference TRBV5-8 and TRBJ2-2): EAGVTQSPTHLIKTRGQQATLRCSPISGHTSVYWYQQALGLGLQFLLWYDEGEERNRGNFPPRFSGRQFPNYSSELNVNALELEDSALYLCASSLAGVWNTGELSFGEGSRLTVL.

This clonotype has ten or more counts. Relative to the germline gene, one junction end is altered; a read error may explain this. For the CDR3, the DNA is TGTGCCACCAGTGATTTCTCCAGGGGCGACGGGGGGGTCTTC. It codes for CATSDFSRGDGGVF. The chain links TRBV24-1 to TRBJ2-1; TRBD2 matches 8 bases. This CDR3 region has 14 residues. Germline V lookup: CDR1 KGHDR, CDR2 SFDVKD.

J is TRBJ2-1 and V is TRBV5-1, with TRBD1 identical over 9 bases. Germline loops: CDR1 SGHRS, CDR2 YFSETQ. This CDR3 comprises 15 residues. V lost 2 bases and J lost 4; bases outside the gene matches: 4. The CDR3 protein is CASSFRDRVYNEQFF. The DNA of the CDR3 is TGCGCCAGCAGCTTCCGGGACAGGGTGTACAATGAGCAGTTCTTC.

This clonotype came up many times. The CDR3 spells CASSEAIQGLQREKLFF. The DNA for the CDR3 is TGTGCCAGCAGTGAAGCGATCCAGGGGCTCCAACGGGAAAAACTGTTTTTT. The rearrangement links TRBV6-1 to TRBJ1-4, with a possible D match to TRBD1 (6 bases). The germline V and J ends were trimmed by 0 bases and 8 bases, with 19 bases remaining between them. The length of the CDR3 is 17 residues. CDR1 and CDR2 (germline): MNHNS, SASEGT.

This clonotype appeared many times. A read error may be the cause here, since a much bigger clone is one base away. The chain is built from TRBV7-2 and TRBJ2-5; 10 bases line up with TRBD1. This CDR3 region has 15 residues. The germline gives CDR1 SGHTA, CDR2 FQGNSA. The DNA of the CDR3 is TGTGCCAGCAGCTCCGGGACAGGGGTCTTAGAGACCCAGCACTTC. Translation: CASSSGTGVLETQHF.

The chain combines TRBV6-6 with TRBJ1-4; TRBD1 matches at 10 bases. The germline CDR1 and CDR2 sequences are MNHNY and SVGAGI (reference sequence). The CDR3 runs 15 residues. Losses at the gene ends were 2 bases for V and 6 bases for J; bases not matched to a gene: 3. The CDR3 protein is CASSYPGTGDEKLFF. The CDR3 nucleotides are TGTGCCAGCAGTTACCCCGGGACAGGGGATGAAAAACTGTTTTTT.

The chain joins TRBV29-1 to TRBJ2-5, with TRBD1 matching over 10 bases. Germline values: CDR1 SQVTM, CDR2 ANQGSEA. The CDR3 is made up of 13 amino acids. With V trimmed by 6 bases and J by 5 bases, 6 bases remained unmatched. The CDR3 here is CSVDPGQGETQYF. CDR3 DNA sequence: TGCAGCGTGGACCCGGGACAGGGGGAGACCCAGTACTTC.

Regarding this clonotype: At one boundary the junction diverges from the germline segment, which might be a read error. This chain links TRBV9 with TRBJ1-6, with TRBD1 matching over 8 bases. The V gene's germline CDR1 is SGDLS and CDR2 YYNGEE. The CDR3 spans 15 residues. CDR3 sequence: CASSVGTGGSSPPHF. The CDR3 DNA is TGTGCCAGCAGCGTAGGTACAGGGGGAAGCTCACCCCCCCACTTT.

In regard to this clonotype: The junction shows a germline mismatch at one end, possibly a read error. The J gene is TRBJ2-3, the V gene TRBV5-1; 9 nucleotides match TRBD1. Germline CDR1 and CDR2: SGHRS and YFSETQ. The CDR3 extends over 15 amino acids. CDR3 DNA sequence: TGCGCCTGCAGCCTAGGGACAGGGAGCACCGATACGCAGTATTTT. Amino acid sequence: CACSLGTGSTDTQYF.

This clonotype was observed a few times. A much larger clone differs by one base, so this may be a read error. V and J are TRBV6-6 and TRBJ1-2; no firm D call. CDR3 size: 13 residues. Germline V gives CDR1 MNHNY, CDR2 SVGAGI (reference sequence). The ends were cut back, 5 bases at V and 4 bases at J, with 11 bases in the middle. The CDR3 here is CASSPFDGYGYTF. The CDR3 nucleotides are TGTGCCAGCAGTCCCTTCGATGGCTATGGCTACACCTTC.

This clonotype was seen ten or more times. The chain links TRBV5-6 to TRBJ1-3; D is undetermined. The CDR3 length is 17 residues. Per the germline V gene, CDR1 is SGHDT and CDR2 is YYEEEE. Trimming left V 2 bases short and J 0 bases short, with 15 bases between. CDR3 DNA: TGTGCCAGCAGCTTTTTTGGTTCGCAGGCCTCTGGAAACACCATATATTTT. Translated: CASSFFGSQASGNTIYF.

The chain recombines TRBV20-1 with TRBJ2-1; weak D call: TRBD2 (5 bases). V was cut by 0 bases and J by 5 bases, with 11 bases left in between. The CDR3 totals 14 residues. The V gene's germline CDR1 is DFQATT and CDR2 SNEGSKA (reference sequence). The CDR3 coding sequence is TGCAGTGCTAGAGACTGGCTAGCCAACAATGAGCAGTTCTTC. This sequence encodes CSARDWLANNEQFF.

By proportion, this clonotype is medium-sized. V usage is TRBV15 and J usage is TRBJ2-6; D is unresolved. Trimming pared 5 bases from V and 2 bases from J, leaving 7 bases between. This CDR3 spans 14 amino acids. Germline CDR1 reads LNHNV; CDR2 reads YYDKDF (reference sequence). The CDR3 region has the DNA TGTGCCACCAGCCCTTATGCTGGGGCCAACGTCCTGACTTTC. It codes for CATSPYAGANVLTF.

This clonotype was found once. The gene calls are TRBV7-3 and TRBJ2-3; 8 bases are shared with TRBD2. This CDR3 is 16 amino acids long. J lost 2 bases, V lost 5 bases, and 9 bases had no gene match. Germline V CDR1 and CDR2: SGHTA, FQGTGA. CDR3 protein: CASSQGLAGYTDTQYF. For the CDR3, the DNA is TGTGCCAGCAGCCAAGGGCTAGCGGGCTACACAGATACGCAGTATTTT.

The J gene is TRBJ2-2, the V gene TRBV6-2 or TRBV6-3; tentative D call: TRBD2 (7 bases). The CDR3 loop spans 14 amino acids. V was trimmed by 2 bases and J by 4 bases, leaving 8 bases between them. CDR1 and CDR2 from the germline V gene are MNHEY and SVGEGT. The CDR3 DNA reads TGTGCCAGCAGTTACGGGGGGGCCACCGGGGAGCTGTTTTTT. It yields the protein CASSYGGATGELFF.

This clonotype was detected many times. The chain is built from TRBV5-1 and TRBJ2-1; TRBD1 or TRBD2 may be the D gene (6 bases each). The V gene's germline CDR1 is SGHRS and CDR2 YFSETQ. This CDR3 is 12 amino acids long. Trimming took off 2 bases at V and 9 bases at J, with 9 bases between the two ends. The CDR3 loop is CASSFGGLEQFF. CDR3 bases: TGCGCCAGCAGCTTCGGGGGCCTTGAGCAGTTCTTC.

V gene TRBV24-1 combines with J gene TRBJ2-3, with 8 bases identical to TRBD2. Per germline, CDR1 KGHDR and CDR2 SFDVKD. Trimming cost V 4 bases and J 4 bases; bases outside gene matches: 15. The CDR3 length is 18 residues. CDR3 DNA: TGTGCCACCAGTGACTCGGGACGGCGGGCGGGGGGCGCAGATACGCAGTATTTT. Its translation: CATSDSGRRAGGADTQYF.

As to this clonotype: Because the CDR3's place on the DNA is in doubt, the DNA is left out and the CDR3 is given as listed by TCRdb. The chain is built from TRBV25-1 and TRBJ2-7; the table gives TRBD1 as D, unverified against the DNA. Including both end residues, the CDR3 is 22 amino acids long. CDR1 is MGHDK, CDR2 SYGVNS, per germline. CDR3 protein: CASSFYICSASRTGGISYEQYV.

Points on this clonotype: Sequence at one end of the junction differs from germline and may be a read error. The genes are TRBV2 and TRBJ2-1, with D tentatively TRBD1 (5 bases). The germline CDR1 and CDR2 sequences are SNHLY and FYNNEI. The CDR3 extends over 15 amino acids. In DNA form, the CDR3 reads TGTGCCGGCAGAGCGACAGAGAGCTCCTACAGTGAGCAGTTCTTC. Translated, it gives CAGRATESSYSEQFF.

The V and J genes are TRBV7-3 and TRBJ2-2; a possible D gene is TRBD2 (6 bases). V gave up 7 bases and J gave up 6 bases, with 18 bases separating them. The CDR3 is made up of 15 amino acids. The germline V gene encodes CDR1 SGHTA and CDR2 FQGTGA. The CDR3, as DNA: TGTGCCAGCACCAAGCGGGCGGGGATTGCCGGGGAGCTGTTTTTT. Encoded protein: CASTKRAGIAGELFF.

There are many counts of this clonotype. The V call is TRBV30, the J call TRBJ1-5; D is ambiguous. Germline V gives CDR1 GTSNPN, CDR2 SVGIG (reference sequence). V was trimmed by 1 base and J by 2 bases, leaving 12 bases between them. CDR3 length equals 15 residues. The CDR3: CAWSARDKGNQPQHF. Here the CDR3 DNA reads TGTGCCTGGAGTGCTAGGGATAAGGGCAATCAGCCCCAGCATTTT.

Concerning this clonotype: One junction end disagrees with the germline gene, perhaps due to a read error. V and J are TRBV9 and TRBJ1-1, with D possibly TRBD1 on 5 matching bases. Germline lookup yields CDR1 SGDLS and CDR2 YYNGEE. The CDR3 extends over 16 amino acids. CDR3 sequence: CTSSISRDDSWGEAFF. The CDR3 bases are TGTACCAGCAGCATCTCGAGGGACGACTCCTGGGGTGAAGCTTTCTTT.

In this sample, this clonotype turned up many times. The chain links TRBV7-2 to TRBJ2-1; TRBD1 or TRBD2 may be the D gene (6 bases each). V gave up 5 bases and J gave up 7 bases, with 18 bases separating them. The CDR3 is 15 residues long. Germline V gives CDR1 SGHTA, CDR2 FQGNSA. Written as DNA, the CDR3 is TGTGCCAGCAGCCGAGGGGGGACCAACCGAAATGAGCAGTTCTTC. This translates into CASSRGGTNRNEQFF.

About this clonotype: A clone one base away is much larger, so this may be a read error. This chain uses TRBV3-1 with TRBJ2-1; perhaps TRBD2 as D (7 bases). CDR3 length: 16 residues. CDR1 and CDR2 from the germline V gene are LGHDT and YNNKEL (reference sequence). The CDR3 protein is CASSQLGGGAYSEQFF. CDR3 DNA sequence: TGTGCCAGCAGCCAACTTGGGGGGGGGGCGTACAGTGAGCAGTTCTTC.

The CDR3 is CASIQGGTEAFF. DNA for the CDR3: TGTGCCAGCATACAGGGGGGAACTGAAGCTTTCTTT. The chain carries TRBV28 and TRBJ1-1; 8 bases fit TRBD1. The CDR3 consists of 12 residues. In germline, CDR1 is MDHEN, CDR2 SYDVKM. The ends lost 7 bases at V and 5 bases at J; junction bases unmatched: 3.

This clonotype was seen repeatedly, ten times or more. As DNA, the CDR3 is TGTGCCAGCAGTGGGACAGAAATCTTAAATCAGCCCCAGCATTTT. Amino acid sequence: CASSGTEILNQPQHF. This chain connects TRBV2 to TRBJ1-5, with TRBD1 as a possible D gene (6 bases). The CDR3 has 15 amino acids. V was cut by 4 bases and J by 4 bases, with 14 bases left in between. Germline lookup yields CDR1 SNHLY and CDR2 FYNNEI.